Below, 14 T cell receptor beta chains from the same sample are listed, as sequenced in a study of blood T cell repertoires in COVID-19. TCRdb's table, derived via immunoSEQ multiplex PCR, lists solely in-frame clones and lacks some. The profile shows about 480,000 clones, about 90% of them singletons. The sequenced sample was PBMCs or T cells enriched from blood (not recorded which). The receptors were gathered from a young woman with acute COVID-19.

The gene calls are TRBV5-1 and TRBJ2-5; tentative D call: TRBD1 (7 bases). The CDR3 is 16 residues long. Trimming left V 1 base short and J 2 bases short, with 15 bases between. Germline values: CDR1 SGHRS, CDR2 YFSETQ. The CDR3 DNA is TGCGCCAGCAGCTTGTTGACAGGGACTTCACAAGAGACCCAGTACTTC. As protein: CASSLLTGTSQETQYF.

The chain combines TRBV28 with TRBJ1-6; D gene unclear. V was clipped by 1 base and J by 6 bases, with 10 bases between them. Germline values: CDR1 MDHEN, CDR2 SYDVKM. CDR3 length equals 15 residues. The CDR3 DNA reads TGTGCCAGCAGTTTATATGCAGCGCTTAATTCACCCCTCCACTTT. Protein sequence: CASSLYAALNSPLHF.

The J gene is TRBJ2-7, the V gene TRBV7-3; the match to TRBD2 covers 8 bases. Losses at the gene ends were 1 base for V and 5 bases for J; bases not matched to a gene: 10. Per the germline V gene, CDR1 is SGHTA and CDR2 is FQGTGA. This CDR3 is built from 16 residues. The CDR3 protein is CASSLRGTRASDEQYF. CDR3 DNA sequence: TGTGCCAGCAGCTTAAGGGGGACTAGAGCGTCGGACGAGCAGTACTTC.

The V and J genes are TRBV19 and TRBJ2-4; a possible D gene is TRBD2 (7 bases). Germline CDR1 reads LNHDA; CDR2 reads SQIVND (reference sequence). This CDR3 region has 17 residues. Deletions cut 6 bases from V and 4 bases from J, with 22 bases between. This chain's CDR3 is CASRGGLSSFGKNIQYF. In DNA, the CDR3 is TGTGCCAGTAGGGGGGGGCTTAGTTCTTTCGGGAAAAACATTCAGTACTTC.

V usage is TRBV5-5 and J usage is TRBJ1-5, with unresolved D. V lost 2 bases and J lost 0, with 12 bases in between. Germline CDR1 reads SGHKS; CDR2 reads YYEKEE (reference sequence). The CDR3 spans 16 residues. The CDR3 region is CASSLAADHSNQPQHF. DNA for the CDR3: TGTGCCAGCAGCTTAGCGGCAGACCATAGCAATCAGCCCCAGCATTTT. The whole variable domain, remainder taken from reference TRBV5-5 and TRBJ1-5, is DAGVTQSPTHLIKTRGQQVTLRCSPISGHKSVSWYQQVLGQGPQFIFQYYEKEERGRGNFPDRFSARQFPNYSSELNVNALLLGDSALYLCASSLAADHSNQPQHFGDGTRLSIL.

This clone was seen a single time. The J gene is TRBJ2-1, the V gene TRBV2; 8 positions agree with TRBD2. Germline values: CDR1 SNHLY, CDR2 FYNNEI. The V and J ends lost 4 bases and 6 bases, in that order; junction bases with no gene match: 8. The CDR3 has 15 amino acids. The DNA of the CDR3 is TGTGCCAGCAGTGCCGGGACTAGGCCCCCCAATGAGCAGTTCTTC. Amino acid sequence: CASSAGTRPPNEQFF.

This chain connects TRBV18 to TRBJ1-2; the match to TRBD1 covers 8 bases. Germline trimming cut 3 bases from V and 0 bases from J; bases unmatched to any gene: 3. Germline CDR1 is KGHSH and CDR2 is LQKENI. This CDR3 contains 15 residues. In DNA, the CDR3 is TGTGCCAGCTCACCTCAGGGGGCCACTAACTATGGCTACACCTTC. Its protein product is CASSPQGATNYGYTF.

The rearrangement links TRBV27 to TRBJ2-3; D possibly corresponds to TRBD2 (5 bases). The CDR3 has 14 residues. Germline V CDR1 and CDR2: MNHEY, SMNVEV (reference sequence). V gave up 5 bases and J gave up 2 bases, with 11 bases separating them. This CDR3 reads CASSLLGNTDTQYF. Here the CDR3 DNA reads TGTGCCAGCAGTCTACTCGGGAACACAGATACGCAGTATTTT.

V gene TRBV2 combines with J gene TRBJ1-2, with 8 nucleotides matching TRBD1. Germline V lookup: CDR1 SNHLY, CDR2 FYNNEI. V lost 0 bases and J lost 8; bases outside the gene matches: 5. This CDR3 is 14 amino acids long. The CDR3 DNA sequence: TGTGCCAGCAGTGAAGCCTCAGGGGGCGAAGGCTACACCTTC. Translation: CASSEASGGEGYTF.

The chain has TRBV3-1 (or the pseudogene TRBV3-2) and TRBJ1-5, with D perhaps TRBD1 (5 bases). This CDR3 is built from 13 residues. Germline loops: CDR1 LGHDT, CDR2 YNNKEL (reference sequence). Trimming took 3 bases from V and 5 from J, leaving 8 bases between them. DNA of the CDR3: TGTGCCAGCAGCCAGGCAGGGTATCAGCCCCAGCATTTT. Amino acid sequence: CASSQAGYQPQHF.

The CDR3, as DNA: TGTGCCAGCAGCCAAGGTACGCGACAGGCCCCTTATGGCTACACCTTC. This encodes CASSQGTRQAPYGYTF. The rearrangement joins TRBV16 to TRBJ1-2; D may be TRBD1 (6 bases). The CDR3 runs 16 residues. CDR1 and CDR2 (germline): KGHSY, FQNENV. V gave up 2 bases and J gave up 5 bases, with 18 bases separating them.

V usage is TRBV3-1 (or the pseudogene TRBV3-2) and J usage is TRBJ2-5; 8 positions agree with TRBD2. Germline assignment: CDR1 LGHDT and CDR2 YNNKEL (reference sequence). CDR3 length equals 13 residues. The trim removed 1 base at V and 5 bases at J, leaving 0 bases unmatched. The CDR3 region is CASSQGLAETQYF. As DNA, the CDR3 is TGTGCCAGCAGCCAAGGACTAGCGGAGACCCAGTACTTC.

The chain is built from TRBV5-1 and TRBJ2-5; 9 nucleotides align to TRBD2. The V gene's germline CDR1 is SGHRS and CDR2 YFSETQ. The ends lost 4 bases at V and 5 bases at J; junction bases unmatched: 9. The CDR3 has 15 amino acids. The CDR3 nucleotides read TGCGCCAGCAGCCGGACTCTAGCGGGGCCCGAGACCCAGTACTTC. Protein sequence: CASSRTLAGPETQYF.

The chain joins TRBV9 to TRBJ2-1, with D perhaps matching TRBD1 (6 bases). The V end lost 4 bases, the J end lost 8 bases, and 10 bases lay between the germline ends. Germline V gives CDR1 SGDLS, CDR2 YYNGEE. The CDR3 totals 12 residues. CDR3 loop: CASSPTGYEQFF. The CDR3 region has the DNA TGTGCCAGCAGCCCTACAGGGTATGAGCAGTTCTTC.